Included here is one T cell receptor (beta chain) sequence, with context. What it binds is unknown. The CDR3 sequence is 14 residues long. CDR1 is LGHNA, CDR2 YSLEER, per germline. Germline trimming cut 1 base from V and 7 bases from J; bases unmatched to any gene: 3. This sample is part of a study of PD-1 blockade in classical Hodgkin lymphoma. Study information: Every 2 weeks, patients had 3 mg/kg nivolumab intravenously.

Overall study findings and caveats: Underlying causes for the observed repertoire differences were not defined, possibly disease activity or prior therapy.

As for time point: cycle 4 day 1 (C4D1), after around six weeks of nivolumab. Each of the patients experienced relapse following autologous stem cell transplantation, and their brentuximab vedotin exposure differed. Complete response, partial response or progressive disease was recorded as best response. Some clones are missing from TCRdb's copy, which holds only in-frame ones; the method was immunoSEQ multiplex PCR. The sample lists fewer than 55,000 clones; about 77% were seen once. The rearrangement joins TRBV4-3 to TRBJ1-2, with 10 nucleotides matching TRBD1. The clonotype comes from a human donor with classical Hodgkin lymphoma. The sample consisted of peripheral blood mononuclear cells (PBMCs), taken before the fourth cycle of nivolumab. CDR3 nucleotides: TGCGCCAGCAGCCAAGGGGGGACAGGGGTTGGCTACACCTTC. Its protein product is CASSQGGTGVGYTF.